This record concerns one TCR beta chain sequence. Its antigen is still unknown. From about 0.45 ug total RNA, TCR beta cDNA was generated with a primer in the constant region. Slightly modified ARM-PCR with three nested multiplex PCR rounds yielded TCR beta libraries. Amplification in the first two PCR rounds was performed using TRBV1-TRBV30 forward primers and a C-beta reverse primer for approximately 10 cycles each. In TCRdb, the multiplex PCR reads were re-called with MiXCR into one record per CDR3 protein. Among 330,000 or so distinct CDR3 sequences, almost 65% were seen once, and the ten largest hold about 6.1%. This entry comes from a study of tumor-infiltrating lymphocytes in primary liver carcinoma. Study in general: Tumors were staged T1-T3 N0M0 and measured about 4.2 to 10 cm across. Study conclusions and caveats: Tumor tissue displayed a significantly greater top-250-clone fraction than blood (p = 0.039). Tumor region pairs shared more overlap than did tumor-adjacent and tumor-blood pairs.

V was pared by 7 bases and J by 10 bases, with 9 bases between. The CDR3 contains 10 residues. Germline loops: CDR1 MNHNS, CDR2 SASEGT. Blood RNA came from unsorted whole blood; germline DNA was also extracted. With chronic HBV infection, the patients were also treatment-naive. The specimen sequenced was peripheral blood. The clonotype was recovered from a man in his forties with primary liver carcinoma and hepatitis B virus infection. This chain uses TRBV6-1 with TRBJ2-3, with D uncertain. The CDR3 DNA reads as TGTGCCAGCAAAAGACATGCGCAGTATTTT. It is translated as CASKRHAQYF.